What follows describes a single T cell receptor beta chain. A read error may explain this, as a much larger clone is one base away. The data derive from a study of CD8 T cells in ankylosing spondylitis. TCRdb reprocessed the 5' RACE reads via MiXCR and lists one record per CDR3 protein. This sample has about 160,000 distinct CDR3 sequences, with 15% to 20% found just once. The CDR3 covers 12 residues. CDR1 is DFQATT and CDR2 is SNEGSKA in the germline V gene (reference sequence). The sequenced sample consisted of blood, either unsorted or a sorted T cell fraction (not recorded which). This sequence was found in a male donor with ankylosing spondylitis or in good health (not recorded which). This chain uses TRBV20-1 with TRBJ1-1; no definite D call. CDR3 loop: CGAIGRNTEAFF. The CDR3, as DNA: TGCGGTGCTATCGGCCGCAACACTGAAGCTTTCTTT.